Here is one TCR beta chain with its context. Its antigen remains unidentified. The CDR3 contains 15 residues. Trimming took off 0 bases at V and 4 bases at J, with 12 bases between the two ends. Germline CDR1 reads MNHNS; CDR2 reads SASEGT. This record comes from a study of CD8 T cells in ankylosing spondylitis. General study findings and limits: Clones tied to disease were said to be significantly enriched in matched ankylosing spondylitis synovial fluid. In synovial fluid and blood from reactive arthritis, some motif variants were previously reported. Among TCR beta sequences, a motif of about 8 highly homologous variants appeared characteristic of ankylosing spondylitis blood. Within peripheral blood, clones linked to disease were CD8+ and relatively rare.

Generation of TCR beta libraries employed quantitative 5'-RACE incorporating molecular barcodes. Using its own MiXCR run on the 5' RACE reads, TCRdb lists one record per CDR3 protein. The sample records around 770,000 distinct CDR3 sequences, about 20% being singletons. This chain joins TRBV6-1 and TRBJ1-2, with D perhaps matching TRBD1 (5 bases). Source material: blood, either unsorted or a sorted T cell fraction (not recorded which). The sequence came from a male donor with ankylosing spondylitis. The CDR3 DNA follows: TGTGCCAGCAGTGAAGCGGAGGGGTATGCCTATGGCTACACCTTC. Its protein is CASSEAEGYAYGYTF.